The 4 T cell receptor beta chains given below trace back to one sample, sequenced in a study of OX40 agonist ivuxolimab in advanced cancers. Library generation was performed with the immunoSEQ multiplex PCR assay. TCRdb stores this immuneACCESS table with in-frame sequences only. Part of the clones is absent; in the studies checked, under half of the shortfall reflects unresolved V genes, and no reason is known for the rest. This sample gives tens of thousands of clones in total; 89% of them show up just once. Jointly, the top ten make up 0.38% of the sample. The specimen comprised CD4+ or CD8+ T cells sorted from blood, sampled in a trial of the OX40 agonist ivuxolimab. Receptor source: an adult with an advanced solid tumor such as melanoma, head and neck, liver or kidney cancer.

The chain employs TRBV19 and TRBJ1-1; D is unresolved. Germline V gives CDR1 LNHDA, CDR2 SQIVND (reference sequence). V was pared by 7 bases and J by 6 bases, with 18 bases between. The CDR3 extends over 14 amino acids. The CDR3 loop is CASNTVLRSSEAFF. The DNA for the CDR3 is TGTGCCAGTAACACTGTTTTGAGGAGCTCTGAAGCTTTCTTT.

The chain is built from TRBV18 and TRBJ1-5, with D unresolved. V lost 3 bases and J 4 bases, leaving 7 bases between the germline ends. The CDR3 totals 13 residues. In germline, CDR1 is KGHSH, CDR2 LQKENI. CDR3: CASSPHENQPQHF. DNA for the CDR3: TGTGCCAGCTCACCCCACGAGAATCAGCCCCAGCATTTT.

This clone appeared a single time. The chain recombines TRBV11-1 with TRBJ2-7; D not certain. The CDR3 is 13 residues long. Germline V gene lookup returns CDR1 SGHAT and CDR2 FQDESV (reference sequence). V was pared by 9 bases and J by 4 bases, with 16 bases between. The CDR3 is CASGRDQIYEQYF. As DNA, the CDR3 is TGTGCCAGTGGTAGGGATCAAATTTACGAGCAGTACTTC.

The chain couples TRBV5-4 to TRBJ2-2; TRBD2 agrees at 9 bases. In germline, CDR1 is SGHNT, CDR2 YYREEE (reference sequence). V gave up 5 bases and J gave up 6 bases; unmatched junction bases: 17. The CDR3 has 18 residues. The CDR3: CASSRPAGGHPGAGELFF. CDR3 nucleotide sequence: TGTGCCAGCAGTAGACCAGCGGGAGGCCACCCGGGCGCCGGGGAGCTGTTTTTT. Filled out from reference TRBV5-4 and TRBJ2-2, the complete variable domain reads ETGVTQSPTHLIKTRGQQVTLRCSSQSGHNTVSWYQQALGQGPQFIFQYYREEENGRGNFPPRFSGLQFPNYSSELNVNALELDDSALYLCASSRPAGGHPGAGELFFGEGSRLTVL.